This TCR beta chain derives from a study of blood T cell repertoires in COVID-19. Some clones are missing from TCRdb's copy, which holds only in-frame ones; the method was immunoSEQ multiplex PCR. This table has about 76,000 clones, around 84% appearing once. With 3 bases clipped from V and 5 bases from J, the junction kept 7 bases outside the gene matches. The CDR3 has 15 amino acids. Germline V gives CDR1 SGHDN, CDR2 FVKESK. The sequence was obtained from a man aged 55 to 69 with COVID-19, enrolled during active disease. Sequencing input: peripheral blood. The chain recombines TRBV14 with TRBJ1-2; 9 nucleotides agree with TRBD1. The CDR3 DNA is TGTGCCAGCAGCCACGAGGGACAGGGTCTTTATGGCTACACCTTC. It is translated as CASSHEGQGLYGYTF. Together with reference TRBV14 and TRBJ1-2, the CDR3 gives the full variable domain: EAGVTQFPSHSVIEKGQTVTLRCDPISGHDNLYWYRRVMGKEIKFLLHFVKESKQDESGMPNNRFLAERTGGTYSTLKVQPAELEDSGVYFCASSHEGQGLYGYTFGSGTRLTVV.